This T cell receptor (beta chain) was observed in a study of blood T cell repertoires in COVID-19. Study summary: Samples taken during acute and convalescent COVID-19 were collected in the United States, Italy and Spain. PBMCs, B-cell-depleted T cells, or T cells were the source of the cDNA or gDNA that made up the material.

In the source study's methods: Reference gene primer amplification in the assay estimated nucleated cell counts. TCRdb's table, derived via immunoSEQ multiplex PCR, lists solely in-frame clones and lacks some. Clone size and the V and J calls come from that table; the DNA yielded D and trimming. The table includes 95,000 to 150,000 clones, around 80% detected once. The CDR3 length is 15 residues. Germline CDR1 and CDR2: SGDLS and YYNGEE. This clone occurred a few times. A junction end diverges from the germline sequence, so it may reflect a read error. The clonotype originates from a man in his fifties or sixties with active or convalescent COVID-19. Sequenced input: peripheral blood. V usage is TRBV9 and J usage is TRBJ1-1; possibly TRBD1 for D (6 bases). CDR3 protein: CASSEGVGPNAEAFF. The CDR3 nucleotides read TGTGCCAGCAGCGAGGGGGTAGGGCCGAACGCTGAAGCTTTCTTT.